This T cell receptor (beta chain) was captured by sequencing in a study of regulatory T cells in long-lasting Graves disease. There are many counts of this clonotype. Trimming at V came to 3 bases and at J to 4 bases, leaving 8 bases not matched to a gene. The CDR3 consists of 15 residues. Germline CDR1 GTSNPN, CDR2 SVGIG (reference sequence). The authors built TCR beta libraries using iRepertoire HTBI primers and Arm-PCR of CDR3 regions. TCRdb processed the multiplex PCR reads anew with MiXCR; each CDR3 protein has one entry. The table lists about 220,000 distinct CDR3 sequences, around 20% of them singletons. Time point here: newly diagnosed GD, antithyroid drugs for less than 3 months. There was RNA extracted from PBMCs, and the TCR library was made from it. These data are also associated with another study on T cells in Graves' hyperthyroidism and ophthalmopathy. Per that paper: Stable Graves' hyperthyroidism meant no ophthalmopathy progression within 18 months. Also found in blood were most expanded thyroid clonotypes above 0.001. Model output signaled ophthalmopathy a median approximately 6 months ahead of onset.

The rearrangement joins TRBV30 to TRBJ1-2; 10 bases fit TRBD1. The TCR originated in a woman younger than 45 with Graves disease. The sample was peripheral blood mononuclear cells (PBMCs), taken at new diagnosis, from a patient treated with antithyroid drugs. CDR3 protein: CAWRRQGANTYGYTF. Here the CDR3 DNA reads TGTGCCTGGAGGCGACAGGGGGCGAATACCTATGGCTACACCTTC.